This T cell receptor (beta chain) is from a study of blood T cell repertoires in COVID-19. Overall study: COVID-19 samples collected from the United States, Italy and Spain covered acute and convalescent phases. The analysed material was cDNA or gDNA that came from T cells, B-cell-depleted T cells, or PBMCs.

Clones were read by immunoSEQ multiplex PCR, and TCRdb kept only the in-frame ones, dropping some. The sample includes around 180,000 clones, 80% to 90% of them seen just once. Material: peripheral blood. This TCR was sampled from a man aged 55 to 70 with acute or convalescent COVID-19.

This CDR3 reads CASSLMQGYDNSPLHF. The CDR3 DNA follows: TGTGCCAGCAGCTTAATGCAGGGGTACGATAATTCACCCCTCCACTTT. The genes are TRBV7-9 and TRBJ1-6; a weak D match, TRBD1 (6 bases). This CDR3 is 16 amino acids long. V lost 2 bases to trimming and J lost 5 bases, with 13 bases between them. The V gene's germline CDR1 is SEHNR and CDR2 FQNEAQ (reference sequence).